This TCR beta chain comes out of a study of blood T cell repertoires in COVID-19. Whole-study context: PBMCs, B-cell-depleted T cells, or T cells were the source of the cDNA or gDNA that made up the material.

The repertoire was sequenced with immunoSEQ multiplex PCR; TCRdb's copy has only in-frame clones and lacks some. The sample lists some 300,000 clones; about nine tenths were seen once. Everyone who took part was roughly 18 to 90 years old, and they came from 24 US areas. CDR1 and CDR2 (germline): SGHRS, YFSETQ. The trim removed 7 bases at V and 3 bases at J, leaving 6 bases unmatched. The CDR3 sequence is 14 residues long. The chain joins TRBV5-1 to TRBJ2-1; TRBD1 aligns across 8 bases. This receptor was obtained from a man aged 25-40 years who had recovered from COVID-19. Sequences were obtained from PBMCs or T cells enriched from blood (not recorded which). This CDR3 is CASGGTGFYNEQFF. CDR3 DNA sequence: TGCGCCAGCGGGGGGACAGGATTCTACAATGAGCAGTTCTTC.